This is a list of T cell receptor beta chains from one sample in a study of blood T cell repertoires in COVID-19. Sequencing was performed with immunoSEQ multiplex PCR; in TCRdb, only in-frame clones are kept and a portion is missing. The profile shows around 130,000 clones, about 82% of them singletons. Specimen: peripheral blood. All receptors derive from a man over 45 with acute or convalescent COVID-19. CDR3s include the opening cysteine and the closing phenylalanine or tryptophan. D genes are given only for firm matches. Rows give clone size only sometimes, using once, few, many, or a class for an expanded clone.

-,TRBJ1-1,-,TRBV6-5,CASSPGGTVNTEAFF,TGTGCCAGCAGCCCCGGGGGGACGGTGAACACTGAAGCTTTCTTT
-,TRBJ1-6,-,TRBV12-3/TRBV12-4,CASSAGDSPLHF,TGTGCCAGCAGTGCAGGGGATTCACCCCTCCACTTT
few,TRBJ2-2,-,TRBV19,CASSWRSNTGELFF,TGTGCCAGTAGTTGGCGGTCGAACACCGGGGAGCTGTTTTTT
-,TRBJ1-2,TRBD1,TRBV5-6,CASTLDRDDYGYTF,TGTGCCAGCACCTTGGACAGGGACGACTATGGCTACACCTTC
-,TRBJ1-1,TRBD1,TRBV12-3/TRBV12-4,CASSPDRDAEAFF,TGTGCCAGCAGCCCCGACAGGGACGCTGAAGCTTTCTTT
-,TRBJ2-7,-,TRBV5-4,CASSLRGDEQYF,TGTGCCAGCAGCTTGAGGGGCGACGAGCAGTACTTC
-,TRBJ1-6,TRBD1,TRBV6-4,CASSPGQAAGEALHF,TGTGCCAGCAGCCCGGGACAGGCCGCAGGTGAGGCCCTCCACTTT
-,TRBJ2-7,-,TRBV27,CASSYDWTYEQYF,TGTGCCAGCAGTTACGACTGGACCTACGAGCAGTACTTC
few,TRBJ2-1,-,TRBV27,CASSLSVEGVGEQFF,TGTGCCAGCAGTTTATCGGTAGAGGGGGTTGGTGAGCAGTTCTTC
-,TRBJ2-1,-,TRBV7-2,CASSPMRVEQFF,TGTGCCAGCAGCCCCATGAGGGTGGAGCAGTTCTTC
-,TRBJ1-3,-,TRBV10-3,CAISGTDFSGNTIYF,TGTGCCATCAGCGGTACGGACTTCTCTGGAAACACCATATATTTT
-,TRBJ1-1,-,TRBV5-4,CASSLGAGSYTEAFF,TGTGCCAGCAGCTTGGGGGCCGGCAGTTACACTGAAGCTTTCTTT
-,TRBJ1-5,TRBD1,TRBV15,CATSRDWTGGIINQPQHF,TGTGCCACCAGCAGAGATTGGACAGGGGGGATAATCAATCAGCCCCAGCATTTT
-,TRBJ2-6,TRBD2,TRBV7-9,CASSLSTGGSGANVLTF,TGTGCCAGCAGTTTAAGCACCGGGGGGTCTGGGGCCAACGTCCTGACTTTC
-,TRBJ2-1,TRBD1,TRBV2,CASRGDSQGSGQFF,TGTGCCAGCAGGGGGGACAGCCAAGGCAGTGGGCAGTTCTTC
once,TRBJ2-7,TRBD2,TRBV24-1,CATSVAGGYEQYF,TGTGCCACCAGTGTGGCGGGGGGCTACGAGCAGTACTTC
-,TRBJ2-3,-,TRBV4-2,CASSRDLTTTSTDTQYF,TGTGCCAGCAGCCGAGACCTGACTACCACTAGCACAGATACGCAGTATTTT
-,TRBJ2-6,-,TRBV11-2,CASSRSGANVLTF,TGTGCCAGCAGCCGGTCTGGGGCCAACGTCCTGACTTTC
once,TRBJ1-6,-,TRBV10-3,CAISEYLGADSPLHF,TGTGCCATCAGTGAGTACCTGGGGGCGGATTCACCCCTCCACTTT
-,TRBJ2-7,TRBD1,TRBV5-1,CASSSRGQGFYEQYF,TGCGCCAGCAGCTCGAGGGGGCAAGGATTCTACGAGCAGTACTTC
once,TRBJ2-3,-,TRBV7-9,CASSRVGHRTDTQYF,TGTGCCAGCAGCCGGGTTGGTCATCGCACAGATACGCAGTATTTT
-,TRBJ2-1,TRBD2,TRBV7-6,CASSLTGRGDEQFF,TGTGCCAGCAGCCTAACCGGGAGGGGGGATGAGCAGTTCTTC
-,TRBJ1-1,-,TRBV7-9,CASSSAGGDTEAFF,TGTGCCAGCAGCTCGGCTGGAGGGGACACTGAAGCTTTCTTT
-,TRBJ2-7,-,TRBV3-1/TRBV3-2,CASSQRGESSYEQYF,TGTGCCAGCAGCCAGCGGGGAGAAAGCTCCTACGAGCAGTACTTC
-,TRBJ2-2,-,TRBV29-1,CSGDTLGTGELFF,TGCAGCGGGGACACACTCGGCACCGGGGAGCTGTTTTTT
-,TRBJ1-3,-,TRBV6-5,CASSYGPDTIYF,TGTGCCAGCAGTTACGGTCCGGACACCATATATTTT
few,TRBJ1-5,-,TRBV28,CASSLEEQPQHF,TGTGCCAGCAGTCTCGAGGAGCAGCCCCAGCATTTT
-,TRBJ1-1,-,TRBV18,CASSLGPNTEAFF,TGTGCCAGCTCATTGGGGCCCAACACTGAAGCTTTCTTT
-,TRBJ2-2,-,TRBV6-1,CASSELRGYTGELFF,TGTGCCAGCAGTGAACTTAGGGGGTACACCGGGGAGCTGTTTTTT
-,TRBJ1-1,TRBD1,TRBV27,CASSLGQGLNTEAFF,TGTGCCAGCAGCTTAGGACAGGGATTGAACACTGAAGCTTTCTTT
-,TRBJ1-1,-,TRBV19,CASSIQGPNTEAFF,TGTGCCAGTAGTATACAGGGGCCCAACACTGAAGCTTTCTTT